The 6 T cell receptor beta chains listed next were all sequenced from one sample in a study of neoadjuvant anti-PD-1 for oral cavity cancer. Method: immunoSEQ multiplex PCR; TCRdb's copy keeps in-frame clones and lacks some. The table records about 7,800 clones, around 74% of them present only once. Time point given: after neoadjuvant nivolumab, at surgical resection. Material: PBMCs, obtained after nivolumab (anti-PD-1) treatment. These receptors were taken from a person between 35 and 79 years old with oral cavity squamous cell carcinoma.

The CDR3: CASSLGGSSYEQYF. The CDR3, as DNA: TGTGCCAGCAGCTTGGGAGGGAGCTCCTACGAGCAGTACTTC. The V call is TRBV5-4, the J call TRBJ2-7; perhaps TRBD2 as D (5 bases). The CDR3 is made up of 14 amino acids. In germline, CDR1 is SGHNT, CDR2 YYREEE (reference sequence). The V gene lost 0 bases and the J gene lost 0 bases, with 7 bases spanning the gap.

CDR3 sequence: CASSFTGTGELFF. The CDR3, as DNA: TGTGCCAGTAGTTTCACAGGGACCGGGGAGCTGTTTTTT. The chain employs TRBV19 and TRBJ2-2; a weak D match, TRBD1 (6 bases). V dropped 5 bases and J dropped 5 bases, with 9 bases sitting between them. Germline CDR1 is LNHDA and CDR2 is SQIVND (reference sequence). CDR3 length: 13 residues.

V usage is TRBV29-1 and J usage is TRBJ2-3, with 9 bases that match TRBD1. V lost 1 base to trimming and J lost 0 bases; unmatched junction nucleotides: 5. The CDR3 runs 16 residues. Germline V gives CDR1 SQVTM, CDR2 ANQGSEA. For the CDR3, the DNA is TGCAGCGTTGAAGCAACAGGGGGCCTTAGCACAGATACGCAGTATTTT. Protein sequence: CSVEATGGLSTDTQYF.

The CDR3 bases are TGTGCCAGCAGCTTTACAGGGATCCACGAGCAGTACTTC. Translation gives CASSFTGIHEQYF. V gene TRBV5-6 combines with J gene TRBJ2-7; the D gene is possibly TRBD1 (6 bases). CDR3 length: 13 residues. The V gene's germline CDR1 is SGHDT and CDR2 YYEEEE. V gave up 2 bases and J gave up 5 bases, with 11 bases separating them.

The sample holds a few counts of this clone. The CDR3 coding sequence is TGTGCCAGCAGCTTAAACGCTCCGGGACAGGGGAGTGGCTACACCTTC. Its translation: CASSLNAPGQGSGYTF. The V and J genes are TRBV7-2 and TRBJ1-2; 10 bases match TRBD1. The ends lost 2 bases at V and 7 bases at J; junction bases unmatched: 10. CDR1 and CDR2 from the germline V gene are SGHTA and FQGNSA. The CDR3 loop spans 16 amino acids.

J is TRBJ1-2 and V is TRBV18; 10 nucleotides agree with TRBD1. In germline, CDR1 is KGHSH, CDR2 LQKENI. The CDR3 runs 17 residues. V was clipped by 4 bases and J by 3 bases; unmatched bases: 11. CDR3 loop: CASSLTNTGTGDYGYTF. For the CDR3, the DNA is TGTGCCAGCTCACTTACCAACACCGGGACAGGGGACTATGGCTACACCTTC.